This paragraph reports one T cell receptor (beta chain). Its target is unknown. The sample comes from a study of CD8 T cells in ankylosing spondylitis. V dropped 3 bases and J dropped 3; count of bases not matched to a gene: 6. CDR3 length: 15 residues. The germline V gene encodes CDR1 LGHDT and CDR2 YNNKEL (reference sequence). TCRdb processed the 5' RACE reads anew with MiXCR; each CDR3 protein has one entry. The sample holds approximately 550,000 distinct CDR3 sequences, roughly 13% seen once. Points from the study as a whole: Several highly homologous variants formed a TCR beta motif that appeared characteristic of ankylosing spondylitis blood.

What was sequenced was blood, either unsorted or a sorted T cell fraction (not recorded which). V and J are TRBV3-1 and TRBJ1-2; 8 positions agree with TRBD1. The TCR sequence derives from a male donor with ankylosing spondylitis. CDR3 amino acids: CASSHLADRDYGYTF. The CDR3 coding sequence is TGTGCCAGCAGCCACCTCGCGGACAGGGACTATGGCTACACCTTC.